This T cell receptor beta chain was captured by sequencing in a study of blood T cell repertoires in COVID-19. Assay used: immunoSEQ multiplex PCR; TCRdb lists only in-frame clones, some missing. This sample has over 130,000 clones, with more than 80% found just once. This clonotype was sampled from a woman of 80 years or more with acute or convalescent COVID-19. The sample taken for sequencing was peripheral blood.

In DNA, the CDR3 is TGCAGCGTTGAGAACCAGCAGGACACTGAAGCTTTCTTT. Amino acid sequence: CSVENQQDTEAFF. The V and J genes are TRBV29-1 and TRBJ1-1; D call uncertain. CDR1 is SQVTM and CDR2 is ANQGSEA in the germline V gene. CDR3 length equals 13 residues. The germline V and J ends were trimmed by 3 bases and 3 bases, with 11 bases remaining between them.